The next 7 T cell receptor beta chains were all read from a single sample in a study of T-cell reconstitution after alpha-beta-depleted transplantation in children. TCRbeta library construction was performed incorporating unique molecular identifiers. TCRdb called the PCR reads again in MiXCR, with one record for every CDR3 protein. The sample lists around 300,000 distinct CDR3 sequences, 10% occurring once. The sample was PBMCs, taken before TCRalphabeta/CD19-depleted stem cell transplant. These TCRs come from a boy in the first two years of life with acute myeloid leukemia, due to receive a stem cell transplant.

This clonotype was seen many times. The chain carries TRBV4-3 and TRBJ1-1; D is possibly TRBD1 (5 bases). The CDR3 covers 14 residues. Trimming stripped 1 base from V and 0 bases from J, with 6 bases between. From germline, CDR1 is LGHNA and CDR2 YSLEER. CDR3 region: CASSQGGMNTEAFF. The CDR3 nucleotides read TGCGCCAGCAGCCAAGGGGGGATGAACACTGAAGCTTTCTTT.

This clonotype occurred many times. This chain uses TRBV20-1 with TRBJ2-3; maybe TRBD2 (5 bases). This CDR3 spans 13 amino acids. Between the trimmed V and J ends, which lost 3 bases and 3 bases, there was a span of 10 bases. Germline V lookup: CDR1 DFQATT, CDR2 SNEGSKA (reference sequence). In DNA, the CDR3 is TGCAGTGCTAGCGGGATGACGACAGATACGCAGTATTTT. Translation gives CSASGMTTDTQYF.

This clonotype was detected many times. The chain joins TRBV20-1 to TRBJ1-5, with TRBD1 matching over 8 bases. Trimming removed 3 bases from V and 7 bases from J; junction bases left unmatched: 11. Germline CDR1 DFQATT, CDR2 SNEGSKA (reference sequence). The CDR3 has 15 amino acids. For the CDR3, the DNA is TGCAGTGCTAGGCCAAGGCAGGGGGCTGCGCAGCCCCAGCATTTT. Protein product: CSARPRQGAAQPQHF.

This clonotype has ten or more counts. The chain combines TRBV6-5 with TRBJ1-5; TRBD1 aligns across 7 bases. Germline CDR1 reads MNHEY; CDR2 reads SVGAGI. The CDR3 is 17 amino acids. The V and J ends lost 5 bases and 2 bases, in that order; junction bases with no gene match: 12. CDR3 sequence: CASSLLTGRDGNQPQHF. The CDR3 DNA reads TGTGCCAGCAGTCTACTGACAGGGAGGGATGGCAATCAGCCCCAGCATTTT.

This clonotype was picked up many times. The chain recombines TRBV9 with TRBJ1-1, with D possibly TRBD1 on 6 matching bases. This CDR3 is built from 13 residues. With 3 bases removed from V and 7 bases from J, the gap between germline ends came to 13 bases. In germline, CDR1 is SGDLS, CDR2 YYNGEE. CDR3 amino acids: CASSGRGRGEAFF. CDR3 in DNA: TGTGCCAGCAGCGGCAGGGGTAGGGGTGAAGCTTTCTTT.

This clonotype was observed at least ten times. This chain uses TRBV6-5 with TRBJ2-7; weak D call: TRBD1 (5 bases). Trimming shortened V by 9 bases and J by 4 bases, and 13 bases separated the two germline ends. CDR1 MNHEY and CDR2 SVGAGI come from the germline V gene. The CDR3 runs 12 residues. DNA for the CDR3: TGTGCCAGTCGGACAACGCTGTACGAGCAGTACTTC. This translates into CASRTTLYEQYF.

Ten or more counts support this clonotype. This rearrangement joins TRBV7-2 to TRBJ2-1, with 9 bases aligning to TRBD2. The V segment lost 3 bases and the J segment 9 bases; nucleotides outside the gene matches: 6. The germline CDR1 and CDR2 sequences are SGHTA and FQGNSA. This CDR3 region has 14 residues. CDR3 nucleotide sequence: TGTGCCAGCAGCTTGGTAGCGGGAGAGGGTGAGCAGTTCTTC. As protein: CASSLVAGEGEQFF. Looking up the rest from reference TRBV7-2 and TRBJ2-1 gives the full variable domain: GAGVSQSPSNKVTEKGKDVELRCDPISGHTALYWYRQSLGQGLEFLIYFQGNSAPDKSGLPSDRFSAERTGGSVSTLTIQRTQQEDSAVYLCASSLVAGEGEQFFGPGTRLTVL.